One and the same sample provided the 30 T cell receptor beta chains below, sequenced in a study of response to subunit inactivated influenza vaccine. TCRdb re-called the RT-PCR reads with MiXCR, one entry per CDR3 protein. This sample has about 480,000 distinct CDR3 sequences, with 25% found just once. Sequenced here: CD4+ T cells sorted from PBMCs, sampled 4 to 6 days after vaccination. Every receptor here comes from a man aged 50 to 60 who received an inactivated influenza vaccine.

In its sample, this clonotype was seen once. The V gene is TRBV11-2, the J gene TRBJ2-5; maybe TRBD1 (6 bases). Germline V lookup: CDR1 SGHAT, CDR2 FQNNGV. Trimming cost V 0 bases and J 5 bases, with 19 bases left between them. This CDR3 has 17 amino acids. The CDR3 reads CASSLEISFGGRETQYF. Written as DNA, the CDR3 is TGTGCCAGCAGCTTAGAAATTTCGTTTGGGGGCAGGGAGACCCAGTACTTC.

This clonotype was detected only a few times. V usage is TRBV15 and J usage is TRBJ2-3; maybe TRBD1 (6 bases). This CDR3 has 15 residues. Germline lookup yields CDR1 LNHNV and CDR2 YYDKDF (reference sequence). Trimming removed 5 bases from V and 4 bases from J, with 16 bases in between. Written as DNA, the CDR3 is TGTGCCACCAGCGCCAGGGGTAGGAGGTCAGATACGCAGTATTTT. Amino acid sequence: CATSARGRRSDTQYF.

This rearrangement joins TRBV10-3 to TRBJ2-2; D is uncertain. Germline V gives CDR1 ENHRY, CDR2 SYGVKD. CDR3 length: 14 residues. V lost 5 bases and J 5 bases, leaving 12 bases between the germline ends. The CDR3 loop reads CAISLSEETGELFF. The DNA for the CDR3 is TGTGCCATCAGTTTGAGCGAGGAAACCGGGGAGCTGTTTTTT.

At least ten counts were recorded for this clonotype. The chain links TRBV9 to TRBJ2-7; D remains ambiguous. Germline CDR1 and CDR2: SGDLS and YYNGEE. V shed 4 bases and J shed 2 bases, with 16 bases lying between them. The CDR3 is 15 residues long. In DNA form, the CDR3 reads TGTGCCAGCAGCATTCCGGCTCCACTCACCTACGAGCAGTACTTC. Amino acids: CASSIPAPLTYEQYF.

This clonotype was detected a few times. The chain has TRBV7-6 and TRBJ2-1, with D perhaps TRBD1 or TRBD2 (5 bases each). V was shortened by 1 base and J by 4 bases, with 14 bases between the two germline ends. CDR1 SGHVS and CDR2 FNYEAQ come from the germline V gene. This CDR3 has 16 residues. In DNA, the CDR3 is TGTGCCAGCAGCTTAGGAGGGCAGGGTGGGTACAATGAGCAGTTCTTC. As protein: CASSLGGQGGYNEQFF. Using reference TRBV7-6 and TRBJ2-1 for the parts outside the CDR3, the full variable domain is GAGVSQSPRYKVTKRGQDVALRCDPISGHVSLYWYRQALGQGPEFLTYFNYEAQQDKSGLPNDRFSAERPEGSISTLTIQRTEQRDSAMYRCASSLGGQGGYNEQFFGPGTRLTVL.

This clonotype was detected ten times or more. The chain carries TRBV5-1 and TRBJ2-1, with 9 nucleotides matching TRBD1. The CDR3 contains 14 residues. From germline, CDR1 is SGHRS and CDR2 YFSETQ. V trimming: 3 bases; J trimming: 4 bases; junction bases outside the gene matches: 2. CDR3 protein: CASSSGQGYNEQFF. The CDR3 nucleotides are TGCGCCAGCAGCTCGGGACAGGGTTACAATGAGCAGTTCTTC.

This chain connects TRBV20-1 to TRBJ1-1; D may be TRBD1 (5 bases). Trimming cost V 3 bases and J 5 bases, with 13 bases left between them. Germline V gene lookup returns CDR1 DFQATT and CDR2 SNEGSKA (reference sequence). The length of the CDR3 is 13 residues. CDR3 loop: CSARGTGGTEAFF. CDR3 nucleotide sequence: TGCAGTGCTAGGGGCACAGGAGGGACTGAAGCTTTCTTT.

The sample holds a few counts of this clonotype. V gene TRBV20-1 combines with J gene TRBJ1-1, with 10 positions matching TRBD1. V trimming: 4 bases; J trimming: 5 bases; junction bases outside the gene matches: 7. The CDR3 covers 14 residues. Germline lookup yields CDR1 DFQATT and CDR2 SNEGSKA (reference sequence). The CDR3 protein is CSAITGQGKTEAFF. The CDR3 nucleotides are TGCAGTGCTATAACGGGACAGGGGAAAACTGAAGCTTTCTTT.

This clonotype was detected a few times. The rearrangement joins TRBV12-3 or TRBV12-4 to TRBJ1-5; TRBD1 matches at 9 bases. The CDR3 is made up of 18 amino acids. The V segment lost 3 bases and the J segment 0 bases; nucleotides outside the gene matches: 9. The DNA of the CDR3 is TGTGCCAGCAGTTTCTCCGCGACAGGGGGTGGTAGCAATCAGCCCCAGCATTTT. This sequence encodes CASSFSATGGGSNQPQHF.

This clonotype appeared a few times. The chain employs TRBV24-1 and TRBJ2-4, with 11 bases matching TRBD1. The CDR3 loop spans 17 amino acids. Trimming at V came to 3 bases and at J to 0 bases, leaving 3 bases not matched to a gene. Germline loops: CDR1 KGHDR, CDR2 SFDVKD. Written as DNA, the CDR3 is TGTGCCACCAGTGATGGGACAGGGGGGCTAGCCAAAAACATTCAGTACTTC. Its translation is CATSDGTGGLAKNIQYF.

V usage is TRBV28 and J usage is TRBJ1-6; no reliable D call. V was pared by 11 bases and J by 0 bases, with 11 bases between. Germline-derived CDR1 and CDR2 are MDHEN and SYDVKM. This CDR3 comprises 14 residues. The CDR3 coding sequence is TGTGCCTTGCGGGGTCGCTCCTATAATTCACCCCTCCACTTT. Translated, it gives CALRGRSYNSPLHF.

The V and J genes are TRBV5-1 and TRBJ2-2, with TRBD1 matching over 7 bases. There are 16 residues in the CDR3. J was trimmed by 0 bases and V by 3 bases; bases with no gene match: 5. Looked up from germline, CDR1 is SGHRS and CDR2 is YFSETQ. CDR3 nucleotide sequence: TGCGCCAGCAGCTCGGGACAGCTCTCGAACACCGGGGAGCTGTTTTTT. The encoded protein is CASSSGQLSNTGELFF.

This clonotype has more than one count but fewer than ten. The chain links TRBV5-6 to TRBJ1-2; no firm D call. Germline CDR1 SGHDT, CDR2 YYEEEE. The CDR3 contains 12 residues. V was clipped by 0 bases and J by 10 bases, with 10 bases between them. CDR3 sequence reads: CASSLGGFDYTF. CDR3 nucleotides: TGTGCCAGCAGCTTGGGGGGTTTTGACTACACCTTC.

This clonotype has just a few counts. The chain uses TRBV20-1 and TRBJ2-5; D is possibly TRBD2 (5 bases). The germline V gene encodes CDR1 DFQATT and CDR2 SNEGSKA (reference sequence). V was trimmed by 3 bases and J by 3 bases, leaving 5 bases between them. There are 11 residues in the CDR3. The CDR3 coding sequence is TGCAGTGCTAGCGGGGAAGAGACCCAGTACTTC. Its translation: CSASGEETQYF.

The J gene is TRBJ1-2, the V gene TRBV20-1; 8 bases are shared with TRBD1. CDR3 length equals 15 residues. Germline values: CDR1 DFQATT, CDR2 SNEGSKA (reference sequence). With 3 bases clipped from V and 4 bases from J, the junction kept 10 bases outside the gene matches. CDR3 region: CSASSLTGGLYGYTF. The DNA for the CDR3 is TGCAGTGCTAGCTCACTTACAGGGGGGCTCTATGGCTACACCTTC.

The chain joins TRBV20-1 to TRBJ2-3; 7 bases are shared with TRBD2. The CDR3 has 14 amino acids. From germline, CDR1 is DFQATT and CDR2 SNEGSKA (reference sequence). V dropped 5 bases and J dropped 0; count of bases not matched to a gene: 5. The DNA for the CDR3 is TGCAGTGCTCAGCGGGGCCCTAGCACAGATACGCAGTATTTT. Translated, it gives CSAQRGPSTDTQYF.

The rearrangement uses TRBV4-3 and TRBJ2-1; D is perhaps TRBD1 (6 bases). Germline CDR1 reads LGHNA; CDR2 reads YSLEER. V lost 1 base to trimming and J lost 0 bases, with 7 bases between them. The CDR3 loop spans 15 amino acids. CDR3 region: CASSQVGASYNEQFF. In DNA form, the CDR3 reads TGCGCCAGCAGCCAAGTGGGGGCCTCCTACAATGAGCAGTTCTTC.

This sequence joins TRBV29-1 and TRBJ1-1, with D perhaps matching TRBD1 (6 bases). This CDR3 spans 13 amino acids. V was shortened by 7 bases and J by 4 bases, with 16 bases between the two germline ends. Germline V gives CDR1 SQVTM, CDR2 ANQGSEA. CDR3 in DNA: TGCAGCGCAAAGGGGGGTGAGGCCACTGAAGCTTTCTTT. Residues: CSAKGGEATEAFF.

DNA for the CDR3: TGTGCCAGCAGCCTAGGACTAGCGGGGGTTCCCTACGAGCAGTACTTC. The encoded protein is CASSLGLAGVPYEQYF. The chain has TRBV5-8 and TRBJ2-7; TRBD2 matches at 13 bases. Trimming took 4 bases from V and 2 from J; bases not matched to a gene: 6. There are 16 residues in the CDR3. CDR1 is SGHTS and CDR2 is YDEGEE in the germline V gene.

In its sample, this clonotype was seen a few times. V usage is TRBV28 and J usage is TRBJ2-1; 7 nucleotides agree with TRBD2. Trimming removed 8 bases from V and 3 bases from J; junction bases left unmatched: 7. The V gene's germline CDR1 is MDHEN and CDR2 SYDVKM. The CDR3 totals 14 residues. The CDR3 spells CASRGTINYNEQFF. Written as DNA, the CDR3 is TGTGCCAGCCGCGGGACTATCAACTACAATGAGCAGTTCTTC.

In this sample, this clonotype turned up a few times. The chain is built from TRBV7-9 and TRBJ2-7; 11 nucleotides agree with TRBD1. CDR3 length: 15 residues. CDR1 SEHNR and CDR2 FQNEAQ come from the germline V gene (reference sequence). The V and J ends lost 6 bases and 3 bases, in that order; junction bases with no gene match: 7. The DNA of the CDR3 is TGTGCCAGCAGACCAGGACAGGGGGCGAACTACGAGCAGTACTTC. Amino acid sequence: CASRPGQGANYEQYF.

The chain has TRBV7-9 and TRBJ2-1; TRBD2 aligns across 7 bases. Unmatched junction bases numbered 10, after V lost 4 bases and J lost 7 bases. This CDR3 is 15 amino acids long. Germline V lookup: CDR1 SEHNR, CDR2 FQNEAQ (reference sequence). The CDR3, as DNA: TGTGCCAGCAGCTCTACGCGGGGGAAGATGAATGAGCAGTTCTTC. This encodes CASSSTRGKMNEQFF. Together with reference TRBV7-9 and TRBJ2-1, the CDR3 gives the full variable domain: DTGVSQNPRHKITKRGQNVTFRCDPISEHNRLYWYRQTLGQGPEFLTYFQNEAQLEKSRLLSDRFSAERPKGSFSTLEIQRTEQGDSAMYLCASSSTRGKMNEQFFGPGTRLTVL.

The J gene is TRBJ2-3, the V gene TRBV3-1; TRBD2 might be the D (5 bases). This CDR3 is 16 amino acids long. CDR1 LGHDT and CDR2 YNNKEL come from the germline V gene (reference sequence). Trimming left V 0 bases short and J 7 bases short, with 17 bases between. For the CDR3, the DNA is TGTGCCAGCAGCCAAGATCCCTCTGCTCGGGGAAATACGCAGTATTTT. It is translated as CASSQDPSARGNTQYF.

This clonotype was recorded many times. This chain uses TRBV7-2 with TRBJ1-2; weak D call: TRBD1 (5 bases). The CDR3 is 12 amino acids. Germline assignment: CDR1 SGHTA and CDR2 FQGNSA. The germline V and J ends were trimmed by 5 bases and 10 bases, with 14 bases remaining between them. The chain's CDR3 is CASSPPGRPYTF. The CDR3 nucleotides are TGTGCCAGCAGCCCGCCGGGACGCCCCTACACCTTC.

This clonotype was detected only a few times. The J gene is TRBJ2-3, the V gene TRBV28; D unclear. V lost 5 bases, J lost 6 bases, and 9 bases lay in between. Germline V lookup: CDR1 MDHEN, CDR2 SYDVKM. The CDR3 sequence is 12 residues long. This chain's CDR3 is CASSPRLDTQYF. The CDR3 DNA sequence: TGTGCCAGCAGTCCCCGGCTCGATACGCAGTATTTT.

The gene calls are TRBV6-2 or TRBV6-3 and TRBJ1-1, with D uncertain. The CDR3 totals 15 residues. V was trimmed by 3 bases and J by 4 bases, leaving 15 bases between them. Germline V gives CDR1 MNHEY, CDR2 SVGEGT. DNA of the CDR3: TGTGCCAGCAGTTATCACGGAACCGGCGTCACTGAAGCTTTCTTT. Translation gives CASSYHGTGVTEAFF.

The chain carries TRBV4-3 and TRBJ1-6; D ambiguous. Trimming stripped 1 base from V and 5 bases from J, with 6 bases between. The CDR3 extends over 14 amino acids. Germline V gene data show CDR1 as LGHNA and CDR2 as YSLEER. The CDR3 sequence: CASSQARNNSPLHF. In nucleotides, the CDR3 is TGCGCCAGCAGCCAAGCCAGAAATAATTCACCCCTCCACTTT.

Details on this clonotype: Its ends do not fully match the called genes, so a read error is possible. The chain recombines TRBV11-2 with TRBJ1-1, with TRBD1 matching 9 bases. Germline V gene data show CDR1 as SGHAT and CDR2 as FQNNGV. The CDR3 spans 11 residues. CDR3 region: CASSLGTGSFF. The DNA for the CDR3 is TGTGCCAGTAGCTTAGGGACAGGGTCGTTCTTT.

The sample holds a few counts of this clonotype. This chain joins TRBV10-2 and TRBJ1-3; TRBD1 is a possible D gene (6 bases). V was pared by 8 bases and J by 10 bases, with 15 bases between. Germline V CDR1 and CDR2: WSHSY, SAAADI. CDR3 size: 12 residues. In DNA, the CDR3 is TGCGCCAGCGGACAGCCCGAGGGTACCATATATTTT. Protein product: CASGQPEGTIYF.

The chain is built from TRBV6-5 and TRBJ1-1, with 7 bases identical to TRBD1. CDR1 is MNHEY, CDR2 SVGAGI, per germline. This CDR3 has 14 amino acids. Trimming at V came to 4 bases and at J to 10 bases, leaving 12 bases not matched to a gene. In DNA form, the CDR3 reads TGTGCCAGCAGTTGGGGGCGTTCCGCAGGGGGAGCTTTCTTT. This gives the protein CASSWGRSAGGAFF.